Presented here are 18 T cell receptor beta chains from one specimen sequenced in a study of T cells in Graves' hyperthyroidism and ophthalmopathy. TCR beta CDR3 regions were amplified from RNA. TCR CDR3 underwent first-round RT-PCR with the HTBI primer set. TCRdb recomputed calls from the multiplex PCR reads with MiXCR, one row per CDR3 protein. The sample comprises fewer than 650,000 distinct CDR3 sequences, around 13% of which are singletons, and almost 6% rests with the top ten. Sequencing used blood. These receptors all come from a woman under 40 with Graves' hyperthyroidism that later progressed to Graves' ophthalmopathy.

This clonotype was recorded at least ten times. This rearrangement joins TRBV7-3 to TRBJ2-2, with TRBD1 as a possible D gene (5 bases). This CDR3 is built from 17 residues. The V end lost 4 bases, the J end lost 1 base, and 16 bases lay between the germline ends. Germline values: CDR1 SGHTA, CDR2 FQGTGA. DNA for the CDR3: TGTGCCAGCAGCTCTGAACAGGAGCTTTTGAACACCGGGGAGCTGTTTTTT. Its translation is CASSSEQELLNTGELFF. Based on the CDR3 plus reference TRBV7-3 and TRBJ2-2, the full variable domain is GAGVSQTPSNKVTEKGKYVELRCDPISGHTALYWYRQSLGQGPEFLIYFQGTGAADDSGLPNDRFFAVRPEGSVSTLKIQRTERGDSAVYLCASSSEQELLNTGELFFGEGSRLTVL.

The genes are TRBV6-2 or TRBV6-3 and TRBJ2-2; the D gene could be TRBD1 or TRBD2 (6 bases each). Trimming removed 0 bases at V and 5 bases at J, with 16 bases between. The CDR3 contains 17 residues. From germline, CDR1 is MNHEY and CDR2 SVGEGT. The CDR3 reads CASSYSQGRGDTGELFF. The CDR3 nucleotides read TGTGCCAGCAGTTACTCCCAAGGAAGGGGGGATACCGGGGAGCTGTTTTTT.

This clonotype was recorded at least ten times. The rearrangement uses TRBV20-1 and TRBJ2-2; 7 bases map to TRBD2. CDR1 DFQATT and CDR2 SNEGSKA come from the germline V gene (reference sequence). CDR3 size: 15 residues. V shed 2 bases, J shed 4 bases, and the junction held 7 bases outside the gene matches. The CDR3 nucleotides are TGCAGTGCTAGAAAGACTAGCTTAAGCACCGGGGAGCTGTTTTTT. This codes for CSARKTSLSTGELFF.

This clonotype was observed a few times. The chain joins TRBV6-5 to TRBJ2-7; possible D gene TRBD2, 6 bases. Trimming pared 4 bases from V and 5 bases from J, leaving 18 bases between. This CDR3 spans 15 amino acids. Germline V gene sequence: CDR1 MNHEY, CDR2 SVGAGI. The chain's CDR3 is CASSSARRAGDEQYF. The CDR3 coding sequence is TGTGCCAGCAGTTCGGCCAGGAGGGCCGGCGACGAGCAGTACTTC.

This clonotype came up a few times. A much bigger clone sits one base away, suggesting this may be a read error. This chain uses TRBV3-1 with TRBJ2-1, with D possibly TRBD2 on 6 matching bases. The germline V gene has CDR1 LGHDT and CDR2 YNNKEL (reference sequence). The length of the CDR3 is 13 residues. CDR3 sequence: CARSQSTRGEQFF. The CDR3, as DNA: TGTGCCCGCAGCCAAAGCACACGGGGGGAGCAGTTCTTC.

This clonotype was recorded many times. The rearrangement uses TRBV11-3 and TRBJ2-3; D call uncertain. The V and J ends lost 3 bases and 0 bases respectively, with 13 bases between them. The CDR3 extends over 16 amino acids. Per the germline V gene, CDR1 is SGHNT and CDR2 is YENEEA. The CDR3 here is CASSLGSVSSTDTQYF. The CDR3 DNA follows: TGTGCCAGCAGCTTGGGTTCAGTCTCTAGCACAGATACGCAGTATTTT.

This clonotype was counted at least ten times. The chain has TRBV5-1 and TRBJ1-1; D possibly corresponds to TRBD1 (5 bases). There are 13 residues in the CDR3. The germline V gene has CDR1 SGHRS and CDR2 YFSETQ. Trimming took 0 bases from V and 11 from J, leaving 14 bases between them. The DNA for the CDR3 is TGCGCCAGCAGCTTGGGGGGGAGGAACGAGGCTTTCTTT. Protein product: CASSLGGRNEAFF.

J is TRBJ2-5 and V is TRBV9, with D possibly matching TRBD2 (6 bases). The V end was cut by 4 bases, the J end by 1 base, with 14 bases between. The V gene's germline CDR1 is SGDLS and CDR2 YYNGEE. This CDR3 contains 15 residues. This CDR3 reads CASSPVWGGQETQYF. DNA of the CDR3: TGTGCCAGCAGCCCAGTCTGGGGAGGCCAAGAGACCCAGTACTTC.

In DNA, the CDR3 is TGCGCCAGCACGGAGGGACTAGCGGGGCCTACCGGGGAGCAGTTCTTC. Translation gives CASTEGLAGPTGEQFF. The chain couples TRBV5-1 to TRBJ2-1; 13 bases align to TRBD2. Trimming at V came to 6 bases and at J to 10 bases, leaving 13 bases not matched to a gene. CDR1 and CDR2 from the germline V gene are SGHRS and YFSETQ. This CDR3 spans 16 amino acids.

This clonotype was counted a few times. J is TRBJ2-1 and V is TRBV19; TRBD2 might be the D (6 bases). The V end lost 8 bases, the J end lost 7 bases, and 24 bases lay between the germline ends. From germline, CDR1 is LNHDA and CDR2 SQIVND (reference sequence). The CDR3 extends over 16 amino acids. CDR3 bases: TGTGCCAGTGGGGACTCCCACCCCCTGAGGAAGAATGAGCAGTTCTTC. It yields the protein CASGDSHPLRKNEQFF.

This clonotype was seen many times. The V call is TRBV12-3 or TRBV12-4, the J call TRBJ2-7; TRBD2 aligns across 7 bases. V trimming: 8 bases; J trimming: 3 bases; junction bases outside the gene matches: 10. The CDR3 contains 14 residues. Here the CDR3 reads CASSWTRRHYEQYF. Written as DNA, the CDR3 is TGTGCCAGCTCCTGGACTAGACGGCACTACGAGCAGTACTTC.

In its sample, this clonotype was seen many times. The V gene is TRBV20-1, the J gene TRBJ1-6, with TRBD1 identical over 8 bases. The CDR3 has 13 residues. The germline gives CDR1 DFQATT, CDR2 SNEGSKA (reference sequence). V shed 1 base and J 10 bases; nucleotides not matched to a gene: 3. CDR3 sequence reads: CSARGTGTSPLHF. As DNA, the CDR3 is TGCAGTGCTAGAGGGACAGGGACGTCACCCCTCCACTTT.

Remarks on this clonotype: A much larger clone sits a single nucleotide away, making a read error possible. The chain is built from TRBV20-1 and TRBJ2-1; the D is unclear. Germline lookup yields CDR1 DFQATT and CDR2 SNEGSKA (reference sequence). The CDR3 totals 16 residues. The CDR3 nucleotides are TGCAGTGCTAGTCCTCCCGCGGAAGGCTCCTACAATGAGCAGTTATTC. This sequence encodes CSASPPAEGSYNEQLF.

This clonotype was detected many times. DNA of the CDR3: TGTGCCAGCCCACCCGGACAGGGAGATTACTCACCCCTCCACTTT. The encoded protein is CASPPGQGDYSPLHF. The V gene is TRBV27, the J gene TRBJ1-6, with 8 bases aligning to TRBD1. Germline V CDR1 and CDR2: MNHEY, SMNVEV (reference sequence). After removal of 8 bases from V and 10 bases from J, the junction contained 13 bases not matched to a gene. The CDR3 sequence is 15 residues long.

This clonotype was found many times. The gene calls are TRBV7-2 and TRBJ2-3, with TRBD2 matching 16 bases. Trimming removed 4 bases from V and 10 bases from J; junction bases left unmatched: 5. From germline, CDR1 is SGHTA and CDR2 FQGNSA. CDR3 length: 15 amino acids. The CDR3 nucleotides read TGTGCCAGCAGCTCGGGGACTAGCGGGAGGGCCCCGCAGTATTTT. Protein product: CASSSGTSGRAPQYF.

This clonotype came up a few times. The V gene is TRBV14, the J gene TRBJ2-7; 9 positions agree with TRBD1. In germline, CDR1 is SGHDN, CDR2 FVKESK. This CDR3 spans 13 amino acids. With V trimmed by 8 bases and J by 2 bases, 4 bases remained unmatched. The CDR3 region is CASRTGETYEQYF. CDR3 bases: TGTGCCAGCCGGACAGGGGAGACCTACGAGCAGTACTTC.

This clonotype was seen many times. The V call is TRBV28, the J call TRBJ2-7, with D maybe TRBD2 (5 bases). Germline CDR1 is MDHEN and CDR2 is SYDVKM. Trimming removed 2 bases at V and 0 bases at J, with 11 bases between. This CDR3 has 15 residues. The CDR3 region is CASSLDSASSYEQYF. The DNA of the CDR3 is TGTGCCAGCAGTTTAGATAGCGCGAGCTCCTACGAGCAGTACTTC.

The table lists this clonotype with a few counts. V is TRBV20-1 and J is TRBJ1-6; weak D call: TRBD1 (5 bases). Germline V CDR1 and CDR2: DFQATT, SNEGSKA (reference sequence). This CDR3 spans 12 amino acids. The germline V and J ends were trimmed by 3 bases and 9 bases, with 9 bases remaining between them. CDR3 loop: CSASRAGSPLHF. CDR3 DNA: TGCAGTGCTAGCAGGGCGGGTTCACCCCTCCACTTT.